This entry lists 30 T cell receptor beta chains sequenced from one sample in a study of OX40 agonist ivuxolimab in advanced cancers. Generated by immunoSEQ multiplex PCR, the TCRdb table keeps only in-frame clones and is missing some. The repertoire has 19,000 or so clones, 73% of them found once; the top ten carry approximately 28%. The sequenced sample was CD4+ or CD8+ T cells sorted from blood, obtained in a trial of the OX40 agonist ivuxolimab. These receptors all stem from an adult with an advanced solid tumor such as melanoma, head and neck, liver or kidney cancer.

The chain recombines TRBV10-3 with TRBJ2-5; D may be TRBD1 (6 bases). Germline loops: CDR1 ENHRY, CDR2 SYGVKD. This CDR3 has 14 amino acids. Trimming removed 6 bases from V and 1 base from J, with 12 bases in between. The CDR3 spells CAISLGHAQETQYF. The CDR3 nucleotides are TGTGCCATCAGCCTGGGACATGCCCAAGAGACCCAGTACTTC.

The genes are TRBV11-2 and TRBJ1-1; TRBD1 matches 7 bases. The CDR3 loop spans 15 amino acids. V trimming: 7 bases; J trimming: 1 base; junction bases outside the gene matches: 9. Germline CDR1 and CDR2: SGHAT and FQNNGV. The CDR3 is CASNQGRQGNTEAFF. The DNA of the CDR3 is TGTGCCAGCAATCAGGGTAGACAGGGGAACACTGAAGCTTTCTTT.

The rearrangement uses TRBV19 and TRBJ2-1; 7 bases are a match to TRBD1. Germline CDR1 reads LNHDA; CDR2 reads SQIVND (reference sequence). This CDR3 region has 15 residues. Trimming at V came to 8 bases and at J to 5 bases, leaving 12 bases not matched to a gene. The CDR3 DNA reads TGTGCCAGTCGAGTGGGGACAGCCTCTCACAATGAGCAGTTCTTC. This translates into CASRVGTASHNEQFF. The whole variable domain, filled in from reference TRBV19 and TRBJ2-1, reads DGGITQSPKYLFRKEGQNVTLSCEQNLNHDAMYWYRQDPGQGLRLIYYSQIVNDFQKGDIAEGYSVSREKKESFPLTVTSAQKNPTAFYLCASRVGTASHNEQFFGPGTRLTVL.

This clone has just one count. The chain is built from TRBV7-9 and TRBJ1-1; no definite D call. The CDR3 has 12 amino acids. CDR1 is SEHNR and CDR2 is FQNEAQ in the germline V gene (reference sequence). Trimming took off 2 bases at V and 4 bases at J, with 5 bases between the two ends. CDR3 amino acids: CASSLWATEAFF. As DNA, the CDR3 is TGTGCCAGCAGCTTATGGGCCACTGAAGCTTTCTTT.

This clone was seen once. The chain is built from TRBV27 and TRBJ2-1; D may match TRBD1 or TRBD2 (6 bases each). The V and J ends lost 2 bases and 7 bases respectively, with 15 bases between them. The CDR3 loop spans 15 amino acids. The germline V gene encodes CDR1 MNHEY and CDR2 SMNVEV (reference sequence). The CDR3 sequence: CASSLSVQGRNEQFF. The DNA of the CDR3 is TGTGCCAGCAGTTTAAGTGTTCAGGGGAGGAATGAGCAGTTCTTC.

In its sample, this clone was seen a few times. The rearrangement links TRBV2 to TRBJ2-1; no clear D. There are 16 residues in the CDR3. The germline CDR1 and CDR2 sequences are SNHLY and FYNNEI. Trimming took off 6 bases at V and 0 bases at J, with 15 bases between the two ends. The CDR3 region is CASRAEGIISYNEQFF. CDR3 bases: TGTGCCAGCAGGGCGGAAGGGATTATCTCCTACAATGAGCAGTTCTTC.

J is TRBJ2-7 and V is TRBV6-1, with TRBD2 matching over 10 bases. Germline loops: CDR1 MNHNS, CDR2 SASEGT. This CDR3 is built from 15 residues. With V trimmed by 5 bases and J by 6 bases, 10 bases remained unmatched. CDR3 sequence (DNA): TGTGCCAGCAGTCCCCGGACTAGCGGCCCCCTCGAGCAGTACTTC. Translated, it gives CASSPRTSGPLEQYF.

By sample fraction, this clone is medium-sized. The gene calls are TRBV13 and TRBJ2-1; 13 nucleotides agree with TRBD2. The V segment lost 8 bases and the J segment 0 bases; nucleotides outside the gene matches: 13. From germline, CDR1 is PRHDT and CDR2 FYEKMQ (reference sequence). CDR3 length: 19 amino acids. CDR3 loop: CASAWWTSGRESSYNEQFF. The CDR3 bases are TGTGCCAGCGCCTGGTGGACTAGCGGGAGAGAGAGCTCCTACAATGAGCAGTTCTTC. The entire variable domain, with the rest obtained from reference TRBV13 and TRBJ2-1, is as follows: AAGVIQSPRHLIKEKRETATLKCYPIPRHDTVYWYQQGPGQDPQFLISFYEKMQSDKGSIPDRFSAQQFSDYHSELNMSSLELGDSALYFCASAWWTSGRESSYNEQFFGPGTRLTVL.

The chain joins TRBV6-5 to TRBJ1-1; tentatively, D is TRBD1 (5 bases). Germline V gene lookup returns CDR1 MNHEY and CDR2 SVGAGI. Between the trimmed V and J ends, which lost 5 bases and 4 bases, there was a span of 14 bases. The CDR3 extends over 14 amino acids. CDR3 bases: TGTGCCAGCAGTCCTCCAGGGTCGGGCACTGAAGCTTTCTTT. Amino acids: CASSPPGSGTEAFF.

This clone appeared a few times. The rearrangement links TRBV27 to TRBJ2-2; D remains unclear. The V end was cut by 6 bases, the J end by 4 bases, with 12 bases between. The CDR3 loop spans 14 amino acids. CDR1 is MNHEY and CDR2 is SMNVEV in the germline V gene (reference sequence). Here the CDR3 reads CASSWDLSTGELFF. The DNA of the CDR3 is TGTGCCAGCAGCTGGGATTTGTCCACCGGGGAGCTGTTTTTT.

This clone came up many times. The V gene is TRBV6-5, the J gene TRBJ1-1; a possible D gene is TRBD1 (5 bases). There are 14 residues in the CDR3. Germline V gene data show CDR1 as MNHEY and CDR2 as SVGAGI. Trimming removed 2 bases at V and 5 bases at J, with 12 bases between. This chain's CDR3 is CASSYTTGVTEAFF. DNA for the CDR3: TGTGCCAGCAGTTACACCACGGGGGTTACTGAAGCTTTCTTT.

J is TRBJ2-1 and V is TRBV6-6; D not certain. Trimming cost V 2 bases and J 9 bases, with 8 bases left between them. The CDR3 runs to 12 residues. Germline V gene lookup returns CDR1 MNHNY and CDR2 SVGAGI (reference sequence). CDR3 sequence (DNA): TGTGCCAGCAGTTACGGGGTGGGTGAGCAGTTCTTC. Translated, it gives CASSYGVGEQFF.

This clone is labeled as large. Other DNA sequences within the sample encode an identical CDR3. The chain uses TRBV11-3 and TRBJ2-2, with D perhaps given as TRBD1 or TRBD2 (6 bases each). Germline CDR1 reads SGHNT; CDR2 reads YENEEA. V shed 5 bases and J shed 7 bases, with 20 bases lying between them. The CDR3 totals 16 residues. Here the CDR3 reads CASSRGGPGPNGELFF. The CDR3 DNA reads as TGTGCCAGCAGCCGTGGGGGGCCCGGTCCGAACGGGGAGCTGTTTTTT.

V and J are TRBV13 and TRBJ1-2; D call uncertain. CDR3 size: 11 residues. V lost 8 bases and J 4 bases, leaving 8 bases between the germline ends. Germline CDR1 is PRHDT and CDR2 is FYEKMQ (reference sequence). The CDR3 nucleotides read TGTGCCAGCTCAGGAGCCTATGGCTACACCTTC. Its translation: CASSGAYGYTF.

The V and J genes are TRBV4-2 and TRBJ1-1, with D hard to call. The CDR3 runs 14 residues. The germline CDR1 and CDR2 sequences are LGHNA and YNFKEQ. Between the trimmed V and J ends, which lost 4 bases and 6 bases, there was a span of 15 bases. The CDR3 region is CASSPPREGAEAFF. The CDR3 DNA is TGTGCCAGCAGCCCCCCGCGAGAGGGCGCTGAAGCTTTCTTT.

This chain connects TRBV7-3 to TRBJ2-1, with no clear D. CDR1 and CDR2 from the germline V gene are SGHTA and FQGTGA. Trimming stripped 8 bases from V and 10 bases from J, with 9 bases between. The CDR3 spans 10 residues. CDR3 sequence reads: CASLFLEQFF. The CDR3 DNA reads as TGTGCCAGCCTCTTCTTAGAGCAGTTCTTC. Full variable domain (outside the CDR3, taken from reference TRBV7-3 and TRBJ2-1): GAGVSQTPSNKVTEKGKYVELRCDPISGHTALYWYRQSLGQGPEFLIYFQGTGAADDSGLPNDRFFAVRPEGSVSTLKIQRTERGDSAVYLCASLFLEQFFGPGTRLTVL.

In this sample, this clone is medium-sized (0.01 to 0.1%). The rearrangement joins TRBV7-9 to TRBJ2-7; 16 bases line up with TRBD2. Germline V lookup: CDR1 SEHNR, CDR2 FQNEAQ (reference sequence). After removal of 4 bases from V and 4 bases from J, the junction contained 10 bases not matched to a gene. The CDR3 runs to 18 residues. The CDR3 reads CASSSGLAGGYGMYEQYF. CDR3 DNA sequence: TGTGCCAGCAGCTCGGGACTAGCGGGAGGGTATGGAATGTACGAGCAGTACTTC.

This chain connects TRBV7-9 to TRBJ2-7; the D gene is possibly TRBD2 (6 bases). The V gene's germline CDR1 is SEHNR and CDR2 FQNEAQ (reference sequence). The CDR3 is 18 amino acids. The V end lost 1 base, the J end lost 1 base, and 20 bases lay between the germline ends. Here the CDR3 DNA reads TGTGCCAGCAGCTTAGGCGGGTTTCAGGTGGAGGGTTCCTACGAGCAGTACTTC. This translates into CASSLGGFQVEGSYEQYF.

This clone was seen only once. The chain has TRBV30 and TRBJ2-5; D unclear. CDR3 size: 14 residues. Looked up from germline, CDR1 is GTSNPN and CDR2 is SVGIG (reference sequence). V lost 3 bases, J lost 4 bases, and 15 bases lay in between. The CDR3 DNA reads TGTGCCTGGAGGGGAAATTCATTGGGAGAGACCCAGTACTTC. Its translation is CAWRGNSLGETQYF.

This clone has only a few counts. The chain couples TRBV23-1 to TRBJ2-5; 8 nucleotides line up with TRBD1. Being an ORF, TRBV23-1 has a function that is uncertain. The CDR3 covers 15 residues. V gave up 5 bases and J gave up 4 bases; unmatched junction bases: 9. CDR3 coding DNA: TGCGCCAGCAGTTGGCCAGGGGGCATGGGAGAGACCCAGTACTTC. Amino acids: CASSWPGGMGETQYF.

The V and J genes are TRBV30 and TRBJ1-2; D gene uncertain. The CDR3 is 16 residues long. The V and J ends lost 2 bases and 2 bases respectively, with 18 bases between them. CDR1 is GTSNPN, CDR2 SVGIG, per germline (reference sequence). In DNA, the CDR3 is TGTGCCTGGAGTCTATCAAGAAGGCGTCGGAACTATGGCTACACCTTC. Translating it yields CAWSLSRRRRNYGYTF.

The chain is built from TRBV19 and TRBJ2-7; possibly TRBD1 for D (6 bases). Germline CDR1 LNHDA, CDR2 SQIVND (reference sequence). The length of the CDR3 is 11 residues. V was pared by 4 bases and J by 7 bases, with 8 bases between. The CDR3 region is CASSKGQEQYF. In nucleotides, the CDR3 is TGTGCCAGTAGTAAAGGACAGGAGCAGTACTTC.

This clone was seen more than once but under ten times. The chain couples TRBV27 to TRBJ2-2; TRBD2 matches 9 bases. CDR1 is MNHEY, CDR2 SMNVEV, per germline (reference sequence). The ends lost 3 bases at V and 4 bases at J; junction bases unmatched: 6. This CDR3 is 16 amino acids long. The CDR3 reads CASSFLAGEFTGELFF. For the CDR3, the DNA is TGTGCCAGCAGTTTTTTAGCGGGAGAGTTCACCGGGGAGCTGTTTTTT.

V is TRBV15 and J is TRBJ2-7; tentatively, D is TRBD2 (5 bases). CDR3 length: 13 amino acids. Germline V CDR1 and CDR2: LNHNV, YYDKDF (reference sequence). V lost 6 bases and J lost 4, with 13 bases in between. DNA of the CDR3: TGTGCCACCAGGGTTGAGGGTGGGTACGAGCAGTACTTC. Translation: CATRVEGGYEQYF.

V gene TRBV6-5 combines with J gene TRBJ2-5; perhaps TRBD1 as D (5 bases). V lost 6 bases to trimming and J lost 2 bases, with 13 bases between them. This CDR3 is built from 14 residues. The germline V gene encodes CDR1 MNHEY and CDR2 SVGAGI. The CDR3 DNA reads as TGTGCCAGCAGCGGAACAGGCGTTCAAGAGACCCAGTACTTC. It specifies CASSGTGVQETQYF.

This chain links TRBV15 with TRBJ2-7, with TRBD1 matching 7 bases. After removal of 1 base from V and 5 bases from J, the junction contained 5 bases not matched to a gene. CDR1 and CDR2 (germline): LNHNV, YYDKDF (reference sequence). The CDR3 runs to 14 residues. This CDR3 reads CATSRGQGSDEQYF. CDR3 DNA: TGTGCCACCAGCAGAGGACAGGGTAGCGACGAGCAGTACTTC.

The chain joins TRBV7-2 to TRBJ2-5, with D unclear. The CDR3 length is 13 residues. Germline assignment: CDR1 SGHTA and CDR2 FQGNSA. The V end lost 1 base, the J end lost 3 bases, and 6 bases lay between the germline ends. The CDR3 DNA reads as TGTGCCAGCAGCTTAGTAATCGAAGAGACCCAGTACTTC. This encodes CASSLVIEETQYF.

This clone appeared once. V usage is TRBV7-8 and J usage is TRBJ2-5, with TRBD2 matching 11 bases. Trimming at V came to 4 bases and at J to 5 bases, leaving 12 bases not matched to a gene. Germline loops: CDR1 SGHVS, CDR2 FQNEAQ. CDR3 size: 17 residues. CDR3 in DNA: TGTGCCAGCAGCTCCGTGGGACTAGCGGACGTCCAGGAGACCCAGTACTTC. Translated: CASSSVGLADVQETQYF.

The chain recombines TRBV4-3 with TRBJ2-7; D is unclear. CDR1 and CDR2 from the germline V gene are LGHNA and YSLEER. The CDR3 is 16 residues long. The V and J ends lost 0 bases and 2 bases respectively, with 14 bases between them. For the CDR3, the DNA is TGCGCCAGCAGCCAAGATAGGTCCCAGATAACCTACGAGCAGTACTTC. Encoded protein: CASSQDRSQITYEQYF.

V is TRBV4-1 and J is TRBJ2-2; a possible D gene is TRBD2 (6 bases). Germline CDR1 is MGHRA and CDR2 is YSYEKL. The CDR3 extends over 15 amino acids. V was clipped by 0 bases and J by 5 bases, with 10 bases between them. CDR3 sequence reads: CASSQDPGTTGELFF. The CDR3, as DNA: TGCGCCAGCAGCCAAGATCCTGGGACTACCGGGGAGCTGTTTTTT.